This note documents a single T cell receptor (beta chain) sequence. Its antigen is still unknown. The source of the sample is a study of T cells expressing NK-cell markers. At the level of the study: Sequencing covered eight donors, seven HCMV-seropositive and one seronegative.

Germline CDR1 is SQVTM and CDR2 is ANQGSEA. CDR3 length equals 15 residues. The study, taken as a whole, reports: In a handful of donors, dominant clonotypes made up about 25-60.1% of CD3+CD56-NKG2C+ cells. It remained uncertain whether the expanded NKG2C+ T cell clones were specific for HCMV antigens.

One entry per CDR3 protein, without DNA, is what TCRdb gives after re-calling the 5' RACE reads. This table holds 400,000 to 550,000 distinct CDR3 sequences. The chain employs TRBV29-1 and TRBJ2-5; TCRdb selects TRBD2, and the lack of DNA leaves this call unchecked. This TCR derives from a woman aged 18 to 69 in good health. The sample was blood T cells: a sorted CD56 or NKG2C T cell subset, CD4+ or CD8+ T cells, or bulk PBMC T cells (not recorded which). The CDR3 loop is CSVEDLTGGPETQYF.